This TCR beta chain comes out of a study of beta chain features in type 1 diabetes. Study information: Examination spanned approximately 110 million sorted cells from all samples.

Expressed TCRB transcripts were sequenced after all isolated RNA was converted to cDNA. TCRdb's copy holds only in-frame clones and misses some; the assay was immunoSEQ multiplex PCR. The table shows about 900,000 clones, with roughly 15% occurring only once. Trimming pared 6 bases from V and 9 bases from J, leaving 23 bases between. There are 15 residues in the CDR3. Germline V gene sequence: CDR1 SGHAT, CDR2 FQNNGV. Details on this clone: The antigen is undetermined.

Blood was drawn once from each donor into heparinised tubes. The draws averaged about 0.11 L. Study results and caveats: For TCRB rearrangement, an influence of HLA type remained unresolved here. Researchers reported that naive, central memory and Treg TCRB repertoires appeared more similar in patients than in healthy donors.

The chain links TRBV11-2 to TRBJ2-5; TRBD2 might be the D (6 bases). The clonotype was recovered from a young woman in good health. Material for sequencing was naive CD4+ T cells from blood. CDR3 loop: CASSPGLTETSAQYF. The CDR3 DNA reads TGTGCCAGCAGTCCAGGACTAACAGAAACTTCGGCCCAGTACTTC.